These T cell receptor beta chains were read from a single sample in a study of blood T cell repertoires in COVID-19. Libraries were prepared by immunoSEQ multiplex PCR; TCRdb keeps only in-frame clonotypes and omits some of them. The sample lists approximately 200,000 clones; 87% were seen once. What was sequenced was PBMCs or T cells enriched from blood (not recorded which). The receptors derive from a man younger than 40 in a cohort exposed to, infected with or recovered from COVID-19 (not recorded which). Both conserved end residues are part of each CDR3. The order of the fields is V gene, clone size, D gene, J gene, CDR3 DNA, CDR3 protein. The D gene is left open where the match is weak. Clone size appears in some rows only: once, few, many, or a class for an expanded clone.

V gene: TRBV12-3/TRBV12-4; clone size: -; D gene: -; J gene: TRBJ2-7; CDR3 DNA: TGTGCCAGCAGTTCCGGACAGTACGAGCAGTACTTC; CDR3 protein: CASSSGQYEQYF
V gene: TRBV7-8; clone size: -; D gene: -; J gene: TRBJ2-4; CDR3 DNA: TGTGCCAGCAGCCCACAGGGACGTTTGGACATTCAGTACTTC; CDR3 protein: CASSPQGRLDIQYF
V gene: TRBV27; clone size: -; D gene: TRBD2; J gene: TRBJ2-1; CDR3 DNA: TGTGCCAGCAGTTCCACAGGGTCGGGGCGGGAGGGAAATGAGCAGTTCTTC; CDR3 protein: CASSSTGSGREGNEQFF
V gene: TRBV4-1; clone size: -; D gene: TRBD2; J gene: TRBJ2-1; CDR3 DNA: TGCGCCAGCAGCCAAGTAGCGGGGATAGGGGGCAATGAGCAGTTCTTC; CDR3 protein: CASSQVAGIGGNEQFF
V gene: TRBV5-1; clone size: -; D gene: TRBD1; J gene: TRBJ2-7; CDR3 DNA: TGCGCCAGCAGCTTTCGGGGACAGGGGGCTAATTACGAGCAGTACTTC; CDR3 protein: CASSFRGQGANYEQYF
V gene: TRBV5-4; clone size: -; D gene: TRBD2; J gene: TRBJ2-1; CDR3 DNA: TGTGCCAGCAGCTCCAACGCAGCGGGGCTTGCAGAGCAGTTCTTC; CDR3 protein: CASSSNAAGLAEQFF
V gene: TRBV4-1; clone size: -; D gene: -; J gene: TRBJ1-1; CDR3 DNA: TGCGCCAGCAGCCAAAGAGAAGGGGCCACGACAGACACTGAAGCTTTCTTT; CDR3 protein: CASSQREGATTDTEAFF
V gene: TRBV11-3; clone size: -; D gene: TRBD1; J gene: TRBJ2-3; CDR3 DNA: TGTGCCAGCAGCGCAGGGGGCTTCGGGACATACGATACAGATACGCAGTATTTT; CDR3 protein: CASSAGGFGTYDTDTQYF
V gene: TRBV27; clone size: -; D gene: -; J gene: TRBJ1-2; CDR3 DNA: TGTGCCAGCAGTATTGCCTCTGGAGGGGCATATGGCTACACCTTC; CDR3 protein: CASSIASGGAYGYTF
V gene: TRBV7-9; clone size: -; D gene: -; J gene: TRBJ1-3; CDR3 DNA: TGTGCCAGCAGCTTTATCCGGGCTGGAAACACCATATATTTT; CDR3 protein: CASSFIRAGNTIYF
V gene: TRBV2; clone size: once; D gene: TRBD2; J gene: TRBJ2-1; CDR3 DNA: TGTGCCAGCCCCATCAGCGGGAGGTGGGCCTACAATGAGCAGTTCTTC; CDR3 protein: CASPISGRWAYNEQFF
V gene: TRBV27; clone size: -; D gene: -; J gene: TRBJ1-2; CDR3 DNA: TGTGCCAGCAGTTTGACGCGGGGGGGCTGGTATGGCTACACCTTC; CDR3 protein: CASSLTRGGWYGYTF
V gene: TRBV6-5; clone size: -; D gene: -; J gene: TRBJ1-5; CDR3 DNA: TGTGCCAGCAGTCTTACAGGGTCGAGCAATCAGCCCCAGCATTTT; CDR3 protein: CASSLTGSSNQPQHF
V gene: TRBV29-1; clone size: few; D gene: -; J gene: TRBJ2-7; CDR3 DNA: TGCAGCGTTGAAATGTCTCCCGGCGGGCAGGGGCGCTACGAGCAGTACTTC; CDR3 protein: CSVEMSPGGQGRYEQYF
V gene: TRBV18; clone size: -; D gene: -; J gene: TRBJ1-1; CDR3 DNA: TGTGCCAGCTCACCAGACAGGATGAACACTGAAGCTTTCTTT; CDR3 protein: CASSPDRMNTEAFF
V gene: TRBV2; clone size: -; D gene: TRBD1; J gene: TRBJ1-5; CDR3 DNA: TGTGCCAGCAGCCGACAGGGGGCTCTCAATCAGCCCCAGCATTTT; CDR3 protein: CASSRQGALNQPQHF
V gene: TRBV6-5; clone size: -; D gene: TRBD1; J gene: TRBJ2-5; CDR3 DNA: TGTGCCAGCGGACAGGGGGGGACCCAGTACTTC; CDR3 protein: CASGQGGTQYF
V gene: TRBV9; clone size: once; D gene: -; J gene: TRBJ2-5; CDR3 DNA: TGTGCCAGCAGCCCAAGAAGGAGGGACAGCCAAGAGACCCAGTACTTC; CDR3 protein: CASSPRRRDSQETQYF
V gene: TRBV11-2; clone size: -; D gene: TRBD2; J gene: TRBJ2-1; CDR3 DNA: TGTGCCAGCAGCTCCTTGGGAGGGGCCTACAATGAGCAGTTCTTC; CDR3 protein: CASSSLGGAYNEQFF
V gene: TRBV5-6; clone size: -; D gene: TRBD1; J gene: TRBJ2-4; CDR3 DNA: TGTGCCAGCAGCTTGGTCGGACAGGGGCGCATAGCCAAAAACATTCAGTACTTC; CDR3 protein: CASSLVGQGRIAKNIQYF
V gene: TRBV4-1; clone size: -; D gene: TRBD1; J gene: TRBJ1-5; CDR3 DNA: TGCGCCAGCAGCCAAGATGGAGGGGGCCAGCCCCAGCATTTT; CDR3 protein: CASSQDGGGQPQHF
V gene: TRBV18; clone size: few; D gene: TRBD1; J gene: TRBJ1-1; CDR3 DNA: TGTGCCAGCTCGCAGAGACAGGGGGTTTTTGAAGCTTTCTTT; CDR3 protein: CASSQRQGVFEAFF